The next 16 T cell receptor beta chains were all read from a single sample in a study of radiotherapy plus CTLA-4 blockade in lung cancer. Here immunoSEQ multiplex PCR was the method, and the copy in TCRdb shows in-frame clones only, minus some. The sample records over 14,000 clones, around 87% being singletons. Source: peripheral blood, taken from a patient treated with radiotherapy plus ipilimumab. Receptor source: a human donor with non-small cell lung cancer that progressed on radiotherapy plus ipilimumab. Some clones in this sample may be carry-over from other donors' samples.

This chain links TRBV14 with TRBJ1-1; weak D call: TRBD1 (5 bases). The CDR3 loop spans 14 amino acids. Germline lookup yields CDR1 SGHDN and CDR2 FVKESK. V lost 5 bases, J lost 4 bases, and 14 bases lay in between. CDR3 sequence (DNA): TGTGCCAGCAGCTTTTTGGGGGGAGGCACTGAAGCTTTCTTT. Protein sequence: CASSFLGGGTEAFF.

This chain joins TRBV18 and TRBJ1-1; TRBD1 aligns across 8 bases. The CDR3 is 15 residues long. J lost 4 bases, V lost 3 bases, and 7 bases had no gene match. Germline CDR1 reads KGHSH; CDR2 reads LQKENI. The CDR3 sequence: CASSPDRAVSTEAFF. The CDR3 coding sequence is TGTGCCAGCTCACCGGACAGGGCAGTGTCCACTGAAGCTTTCTTT.

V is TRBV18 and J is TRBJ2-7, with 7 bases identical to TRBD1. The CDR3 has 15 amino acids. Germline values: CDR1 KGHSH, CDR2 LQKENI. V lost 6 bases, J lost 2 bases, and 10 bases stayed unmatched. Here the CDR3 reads CASSPDRPQPYEQYF. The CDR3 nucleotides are TGTGCCAGCTCTCCGGACAGGCCTCAACCCTACGAGCAGTACTTC.

The CDR3: CASSPRRGCGYTF. As DNA, the CDR3 is TGTGCCAGCAGCCCCCGCAGGGGATGTGGCTACACCTTC. J is TRBJ1-2 and V is TRBV7-9; D might be TRBD1 (6 bases). CDR3 length: 13 amino acids. V gave up 5 bases and J gave up 7 bases, with 14 bases separating them. Per germline, CDR1 SEHNR and CDR2 FQNEAQ (reference sequence).

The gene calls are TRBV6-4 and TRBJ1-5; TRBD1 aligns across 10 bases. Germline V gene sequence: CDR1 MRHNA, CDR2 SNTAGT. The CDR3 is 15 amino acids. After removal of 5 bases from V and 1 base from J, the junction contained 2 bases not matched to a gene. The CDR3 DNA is TGTGCCAGCAGTCGGACAGGGGGAAGCAATCAGCCCCAGCATTTT. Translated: CASSRTGGSNQPQHF.

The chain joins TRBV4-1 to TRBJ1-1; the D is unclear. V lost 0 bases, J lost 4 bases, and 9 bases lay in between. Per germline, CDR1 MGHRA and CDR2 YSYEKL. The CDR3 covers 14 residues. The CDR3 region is CASSQEKGGTEAFF. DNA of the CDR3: TGCGCCAGCAGCCAAGAGAAGGGAGGCACTGAAGCTTTCTTT.

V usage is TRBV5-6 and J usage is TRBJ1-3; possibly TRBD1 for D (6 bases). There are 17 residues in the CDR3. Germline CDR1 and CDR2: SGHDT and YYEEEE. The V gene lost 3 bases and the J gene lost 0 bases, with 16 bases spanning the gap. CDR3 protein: CASSYSGEPRSGNTIYF. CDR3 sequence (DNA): TGTGCCAGCAGCTACTCAGGGGAACCGCGCTCTGGAAACACCATATATTTT.

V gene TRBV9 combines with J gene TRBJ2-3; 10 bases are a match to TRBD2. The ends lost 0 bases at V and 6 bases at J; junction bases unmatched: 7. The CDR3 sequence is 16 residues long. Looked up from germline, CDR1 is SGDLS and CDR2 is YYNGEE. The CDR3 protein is CASSVGASGGDDTQYF. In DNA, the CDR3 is TGTGCCAGCAGCGTAGGTGCGAGCGGGGGGGACGATACGCAGTATTTT.

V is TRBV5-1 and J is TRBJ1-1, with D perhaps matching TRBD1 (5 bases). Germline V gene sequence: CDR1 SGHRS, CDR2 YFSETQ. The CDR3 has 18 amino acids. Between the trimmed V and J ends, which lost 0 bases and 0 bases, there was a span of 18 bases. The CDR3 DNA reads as TGCGCCAGCAGCTTGGCCTCAGGGCGACTCCGAATGAACACTGAAGCTTTCTTT. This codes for CASSLASGRLRMNTEAFF.

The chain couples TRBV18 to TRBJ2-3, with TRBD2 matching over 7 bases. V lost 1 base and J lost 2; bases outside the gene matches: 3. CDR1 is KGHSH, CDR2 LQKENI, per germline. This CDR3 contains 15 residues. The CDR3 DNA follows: TGTGCCAGCTCACCACAACGGGGGGACACAGATACGCAGTATTTT. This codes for CASSPQRGDTDTQYF.

The CDR3 sequence is CSVVFSVNYEQYF. In DNA, the CDR3 is TGCAGCGTTGTTTTCAGCGTCAACTACGAGCAGTACTTC. The rearrangement links TRBV29-1 to TRBJ2-7; D is undetermined. The germline V gene encodes CDR1 SQVTM and CDR2 ANQGSEA. V was trimmed by 4 bases and J by 3 bases, leaving 13 bases between them. The CDR3 length is 13 residues.

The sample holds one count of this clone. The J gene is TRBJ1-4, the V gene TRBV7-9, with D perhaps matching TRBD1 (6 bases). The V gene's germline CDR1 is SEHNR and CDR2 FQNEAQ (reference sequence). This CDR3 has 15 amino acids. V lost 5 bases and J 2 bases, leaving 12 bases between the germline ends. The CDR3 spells CASSDQGSTNEKLFF. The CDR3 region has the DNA TGTGCCAGCAGCGACCAGGGGAGCACTAATGAAAAACTGTTTTTT.

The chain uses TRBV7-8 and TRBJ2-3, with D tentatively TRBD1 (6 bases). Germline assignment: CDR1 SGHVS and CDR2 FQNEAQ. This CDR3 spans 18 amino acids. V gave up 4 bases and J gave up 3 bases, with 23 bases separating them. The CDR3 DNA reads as TGTGCCAGCAGCTACCTCCGGGACACCTTTTCTCCGACAGATACGCAGTATTTT. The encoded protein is CASSYLRDTFSPTDTQYF.

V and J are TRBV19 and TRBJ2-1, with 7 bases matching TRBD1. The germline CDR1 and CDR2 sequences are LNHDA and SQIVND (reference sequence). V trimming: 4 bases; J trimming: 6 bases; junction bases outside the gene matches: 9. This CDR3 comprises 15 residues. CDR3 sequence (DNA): TGTGCCAGTAGTAGCAGACAGGGTACTTTCAATGAGCAGTTCTTC. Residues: CASSSRQGTFNEQFF.

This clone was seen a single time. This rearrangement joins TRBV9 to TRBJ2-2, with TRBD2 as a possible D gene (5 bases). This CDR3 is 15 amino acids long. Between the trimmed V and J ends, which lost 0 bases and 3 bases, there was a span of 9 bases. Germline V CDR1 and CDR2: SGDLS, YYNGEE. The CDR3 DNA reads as TGTGCCAGCAGCGTAGGAGGGTTGGACACCGGGGAGCTGTTTTTT. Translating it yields CASSVGGLDTGELFF.

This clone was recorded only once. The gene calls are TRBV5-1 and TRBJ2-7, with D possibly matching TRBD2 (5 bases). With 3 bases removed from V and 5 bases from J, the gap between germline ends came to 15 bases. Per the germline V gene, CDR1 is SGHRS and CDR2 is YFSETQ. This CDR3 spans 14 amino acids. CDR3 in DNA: TGCGCCAGCAGCTCGGGAACTAGAATTCACGAGCAGTACTTC. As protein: CASSSGTRIHEQYF.